A selection of T cell receptor beta chains follows, all from one sample in a study of CD8+ T cells in alopecia areata. The table came from immunoSEQ multiplex PCR; TCRdb's copy has only in-frame clones and leaves some out. The sample contains 55,000 to 65,000 clones, about 44% of which appear only once. Sequenced sample: NKG2D-low CD8+ T cells sorted from blood. Every receptor here comes from a human donor with alopecia areata. Each CDR3 is given with its conserved first and last residue. D genes are given only for firm matches. The size of a clone is reported for some rows only, either as once, few or many, or as a class for expanded clones.

D gene	clone size	V gene	J gene	CDR3 DNA	CDR3 protein
-	-	TRBV27	TRBJ2-1	TGTGCCAGCAGTCGCCGGAGGGACCCTCTCGGGAATGAGCAGTTCTTC	CASSRRRDPLGNEQFF
-	-	TRBV7-2	TRBJ2-1	TGTGCCAGCAGCTCTGGGCCCCTCCCCTACAATGAGCAGTTCTTC	CASSSGPLPYNEQFF
TRBD1	-	TRBV19	TRBJ2-1	TGTGCCAGTAGTTTAGGGGGCGCGCTCGTGGGTGAGCAGTTCTTC	CASSLGGALVGEQFF
-	-	TRBV9	TRBJ2-5	TGTGCCAGCAGCGTGTCAGGCGCAGGGGAGACCCAGTACTTC	CASSVSGAGETQYF
-	-	TRBV2	TRBJ2-1	TGTGCCAGCAGTGAAGGTAGCGTCGATGAGCAGTTCTTC	CASSEGSVDEQFF
-	-	TRBV6-5	TRBJ2-6	TGTGCCAGCAGCTTCTCTGGGGCCAACGTCCTGACTTTC	CASSFSGANVLTF
-	few	TRBV7-8	TRBJ2-1	TGTGCCAGCAGCTGGAAGGCCAGCGGGTACTACAATGAGCAGTTCTTC	CASSWKASGYYNEQFF
-	few	TRBV13	TRBJ2-5	TGTGCCAGCTCGCCCGGCCGAGAGACCCAGTACTTC	CASSPGRETQYF
TRBD1	few	TRBV7-9	TRBJ2-2	TGTGCCAGCAGCCGACCGGACAGGGCCGGCGGGGAGCTGTTTTTT	CASSRPDRAGGELFF
-	few	TRBV5-5	TRBJ2-6	TGTGCCAGCAGCTCCCCTGGGGCCAACGTCCTGACTTTC	CASSSPGANVLTF
-	-	TRBV30	TRBJ2-2	TGTGCCTGGAACCGAGGGAGGAACACCGGGGAGCTGTTTTTT	CAWNRGRNTGELFF
-	once	TRBV4-1	TRBJ2-1	TGCGCCAGCAGCCAAGTTGGGGGCCGGAATGAGCAGTTCTTC	CASSQVGGRNEQFF
TRBD2	-	TRBV4-3	TRBJ2-1	TGCGCCAGCAGCCAACACTCTAGCGGGGGTAACAATGCGCAGTTCTTC	CASSQHSSGGNNAQFF
-	-	TRBV4-3	TRBJ2-1	TGCGCCAGCAGCCACGATATGGACTCGGGTGAGCAGTTCTTC	CASSHDMDSGEQFF
-	-	TRBV5-6	TRBJ1-2	TGTGCCAGCAGCGTGAACCCAAACGCGGACTATGGCTACACCTTC	CASSVNPNADYGYTF
-	once	TRBV4-3	TRBJ2-7	TGCGCCAGCAGCCCAAAAGGGGGAATGAGCGAGCAGTACTTC	CASSPKGGMSEQYF
-	few	TRBV6-6	TRBJ2-1	TGTGCCAGCGGAACAGGGTCCTACAATGAGCAGTTCTTC	CASGTGSYNEQFF
TRBD1	-	TRBV4-3	TRBJ2-1	TGCGCCAGCAGCCACCCCCGGGACAGGGCTTTAAATGAGCAGTTCTTC	CASSHPRDRALNEQFF
TRBD1	-	TRBV29-1	TRBJ2-1	TGCAGCGTTGAGCACCGGGACAGGGCCCCCAATGAGCAGTTCTTC	CSVEHRDRAPNEQFF
-	once	TRBV2	TRBJ2-7	TGTGCCACCGTTAGCCACGAGCAGTACTTC	CATVSHEQYF
TRBD2	-	TRBV7-9	TRBJ2-7	TGTGCCAGCAGTAGTGGGACTAGCAGCTACGAGCAGTACTTC	CASSSGTSSYEQYF
-	few	TRBV29-1	TRBJ2-5	TGCAGCGTTGGCTTCAGCAGATATCAAGAGACCCAGTACTTC	CSVGFSRYQETQYF
-	-	TRBV29-1	TRBJ2-1	TGCAGCGTTGAAACTGACCTCGCCTTAGGCCCACGGTGGGATGAGCAGTTCTTC	CSVETDLALGPRWDEQFF
-	-	TRBV9	TRBJ2-3	TGTGCCAGCAGCCATAAACGGGGGACTGCCGAGGGAGCTGATACGCAGTATTTT	CASSHKRGTAEGADTQYF
-	-	TRBV11-2	TRBJ2-3	TGTGCCAGCACCTCACCGACGGGAACAGATACGCAGTATTTT	CASTSPTGTDTQYF
TRBD2	-	TRBV6-4	TRBJ2-1	TGTGCCAGCAGCGACGGGACTAGCGGTTACAATGAGCAGTTCTTC	CASSDGTSGYNEQFF
TRBD2	few	TRBV7-9	TRBJ2-5	TGTGCCAGCAGGAGCGGCGGGGGGCACCAAGAGACCCAGTACTTC	CASRSGGGHQETQYF
-	-	TRBV7-2	TRBJ1-1	TGTGCCAGCAGCTTAGTGTTCATTCCAGTTATGGCTTTCTTT	CASSLVFIPVMAFF
-	few	TRBV7-9	TRBJ2-1	TGTGCCAGCAACCCTAATCGGGGGTTTAGCAATGAGCAGTTCTTC	CASNPNRGFSNEQFF
TRBD1	-	TRBV5-1	TRBJ2-3	TGCGCCAGCAGCTGGGGGACAGCTAGCACAGATACGCAGTATTTT	CASSWGTASTDTQYF
TRBD2	-	TRBV7-8	TRBJ2-4	TGTGCCAGCAGCCCGGGACTAGCGGGGGGGCGGGCCAAAAACATTCAGTACTTC	CASSPGLAGGRAKNIQYF
-	few	TRBV28	TRBJ2-7	TGTGCCAGCAGTTTATCCACGGGCCGGGGGTACGAGCAGTACTTC	CASSLSTGRGYEQYF
-	-	TRBV4-3	TRBJ2-5	TGCGCCAGCAGCCAGGGGACTTTAACAGGGACCCAGTACTTC	CASSQGTLTGTQYF
-	-	TRBV19	TRBJ1-1	TGTGCCAGTAGTATCGGGGCAGCTGAAGCTTTCTTT	CASSIGAAEAFF
TRBD2	-	TRBV4-1	TRBJ2-3	TGCGCCAGCAGCCAAATGACTAGCGTTTTCGAAGATACGCAGTATTTT	CASSQMTSVFEDTQYF
TRBD2	few	TRBV5-1	TRBJ2-1	TGCGCCAGCAGCTTGGGACTAGCGGACGCATACAATGAGCAGTTCTTC	CASSLGLADAYNEQFF
TRBD1	-	TRBV6-5	TRBJ2-2	TGTGCCAGCAGCTTCGGGACAGCGAGCACCGGGGAGCTGTTTTTT	CASSFGTASTGELFF
-	-	TRBV9	TRBJ2-1	TGTGCCAGCAGCGTAGAGGGGAATGAGCAGTTCTTC	CASSVEGNEQFF
-	-	TRBV13	TRBJ2-2	TGTGCCAGCAGCTCTCCGGGACTCGGAGGCACCGGGGAGCTGTTTTTT	CASSSPGLGGTGELFF
-	once	TRBV9	TRBJ1-1	TGTGCCAGCAGCGTAGTAGGCAGGTCGAACACTGAAGCTTTCTTT	CASSVVGRSNTEAFF
-	-	TRBV7-9	TRBJ2-5	TGTGCCAGCAGCTCTCCAGAGGACTCGGAAGACAAGAAGACCCAGTACTTC	CASSSPEDSEDKKTQYF
-	few	TRBV5-8	TRBJ2-2	TGTGCCAGCAGCTTGGCCATCCTGACCGGGGAGCTGTTTTTT	CASSLAILTGELFF
-	-	TRBV27	TRBJ1-1	TGTGCCAGCAGTCCGCGGGTCTTTATGAACACTGAAGCTTTCTTT	CASSPRVFMNTEAFF
TRBD1	few	TRBV7-6	TRBJ2-3	TGTGCCAGCAGCTTAGGCAGGGGGTACGATACGCAGTATTTT	CASSLGRGYDTQYF
-	-	TRBV5-4	TRBJ2-1	TGTGCCAGCAGCTTGCTCAATGAGCAGTTCTTC	CASSLLNEQFF
TRBD2	few	TRBV19	TRBJ2-1	TGTGCCAGTAGTATTGGACTAGGGTTCAATGAGCAGTTCTTC	CASSIGLGFNEQFF
TRBD1	-	TRBV29-1	TRBJ2-3	TGCAGCGTGCCGACAGGGGATGGTACGCAGTATTTT	CSVPTGDGTQYF
-	-	TRBV29-1	TRBJ2-1	TGCAGCGTCGTGGCCTACAATGAGCAGTTCTTC	CSVVAYNEQFF
-	-	TRBV9	TRBJ2-3	TGTGCCAGCAGCTCCCCCCAGCAGCTAACGCAGTATTTT	CASSSPQQLTQYF
-	-	TRBV29-1	TRBJ2-7	TGCAGCGTTTTAGGGGGGGAGTACGAGCAGTACTTC	CSVLGGEYEQYF